This is a list of T cell receptor beta chains from one sample in a study of cytomegalovirus exposure and HLA in healthy donors. The table came from immunoSEQ multiplex PCR; TCRdb's copy has only in-frame clones and leaves some out. Of under 200,000 clones listed, about 80% are singletons. Sample: PBMCs. The receptors stem from a man aged 45 to 65 in good health and CMV-seropositive. Both conserved end residues are part of each CDR3. Each record gives: CDR3 length, J gene, clone size, D gene, V gene, CDR3 protein, CDR3 DNA. A D gene is named only where the DNA matches it firmly. The listing skips clone size in some rows; elsewhere it reads once, few, many or a size class.

>16|TRBJ1-3|NA|NA|TRBV15
CATSRDRGVSGNTIYF
TGTGCCACCAGCAGAGATCGGGGTGTTTCTGGAAACACCATATATTTT
>16|TRBJ2-3|NA|NA|TRBV6-4
CASSKGGFLPTDTQYF
TGTGCCAGCAGTAAGGGGGGGTTCCTACCCACAGATACGCAGTATTTT
>13|TRBJ2-7|NA|TRBD1|TRBV6-1
CALARDSSYEQYF
TGTGCCCTCGCGAGGGACAGCTCCTACGAGCAGTACTTC
>15|TRBJ1-6|NA|NA|TRBV6-1
CASSVDGGGNSPLHF
TGTGCCAGCAGTGTCGACGGGGGGGGAAATTCACCCCTCCACTTT
>19|TRBJ2-6|NA|NA|TRBV4-1
CASSQDQFGTSSGANVLTF
TGCGCCAGCAGCCAAGATCAATTTGGTACTAGCTCTGGGGCCAACGTCCTGACTTTC
>15|TRBJ1-2|NA|TRBD1|TRBV7-2
CASSQGGKTGKGYTF
TGTGCCAGCAGCCAGGGGGGAAAGACAGGGAAAGGCTACACCTTC
>15|TRBJ2-1|once|TRBD1|TRBV6-1
CASSTDRGSYNEQFF
TGTGCCAGCAGCACGGACAGGGGTTCCTACAATGAGCAGTTCTTC
>15|TRBJ1-5|NA|NA|TRBV9
CASSLGGRAGQPQHF
TGTGCCAGCAGCCTCGGGGGGCGTGCTGGTCAGCCCCAGCATTTT
>12|TRBJ1-2|few|NA|TRBV5-6
CASSNPGYGYTF
TGTGCCAGCAGCAACCCAGGGTATGGCTACACCTTC
>14|TRBJ1-1|few|TRBD1|TRBV7-9
CASSGDRGNTEAFF
TGTGCCAGCAGCGGCGACAGGGGAAACACTGAAGCTTTCTTT
>14|TRBJ2-5|NA|NA|TRBV4-2
CASSKQDTQETQYF
TGTGCCAGCAGCAAACAGGATACCCAAGAGACCCAGTACTTC
>13|TRBJ1-2|few|NA|TRBV5-5
CASSLEEGYGYTF
TGTGCCAGCAGCTTGGAGGAGGGCTATGGCTACACCTTC
>14|TRBJ2-7|once|TRBD1|TRBV7-6
CASSSLTGFHEQYF
TGTGCCAGCAGCTCCTTGACAGGGTTCCACGAGCAGTACTTC
>15|TRBJ2-2|NA|TRBD2|TRBV7-2
CASSLGGGNTGELFF
TGTGCCAGCAGCCTCGGGGGGGGGAACACCGGGGAGCTGTTTTTT
>16|TRBJ2-2|NA|TRBD2|TRBV4-2
CASSPTGTSMPGELFF
TGTGCCAGCAGCCCAACCGGGACTAGTATGCCCGGGGAGCTGTTTTTT
>14|TRBJ1-1|NA|NA|TRBV5-1
CASSHRGEDTEAFF
TGCGCCAGCAGCCACCGGGGGGAAGACACTGAAGCTTTCTTT
>17|TRBJ2-7|NA|TRBD2|TRBV18
CASSPQRVSGGTYEQYF
TGTGCCAGCTCACCTCAACGAGTCTCCGGGGGGACCTACGAGCAGTACTTC
>14|TRBJ1-5|NA|NA|TRBV18
CASSPENSNQPQHF
TGTGCCAGCTCACCAGAGAATAGCAATCAGCCCCAGCATTTT
>18|TRBJ1-6|once|TRBD1|TRBV7-2
CASSSPTGGAYGNSPLHF
TGTGCCAGCAGCTCTCCGACAGGGGGCGCTTACGGGAATTCACCCCTCCACTTT
>20|TRBJ2-1|NA|TRBD1|TRBV18
CASSPPLTSIGGRSYNEQFF
TGTGCCAGCTCACCACCGCTAACCTCTATAGGGGGCAGGTCCTACAATGAGCAGTTCTTC
>14|TRBJ2-2|few|NA|TRBV29-1
CSVGKTGRNGELFF
TGCAGCGTTGGTAAGACGGGGAGGAACGGGGAGCTGTTTTTT
>16|TRBJ2-2|NA|TRBD1|TRBV9
CASSVAPGGGTGELFF
TGTGCCAGCAGCGTAGCTCCAGGGGGCGGAACCGGGGAGCTGTTTTTT
>16|TRBJ1-1|NA|TRBD1|TRBV10-1
CASSGNRGPRDTEAFF
TGCGCCAGCAGTGGGAACAGGGGGCCCCGGGACACTGAAGCTTTCTTT
>15|TRBJ1-1|NA|NA|TRBV9
CASSLSTTMNTEAFF
TGTGCCAGCAGCCTCTCAACAACAATGAACACTGAAGCTTTCTTT
>14|TRBJ1-5|NA|NA|TRBV5-4
CASSSQGGNQPQHF
TGTGCCAGCAGCTCACAGGGCGGCAATCAGCCCCAGCATTTT
>15|TRBJ1-6|NA|TRBD1|TRBV6-1
CASSTYTGGNSPLHF
TGTGCCAGCAGTACATATACAGGGGGTAATTCACCCCTCCACTTT
>19|TRBJ1-5|few|TRBD1|TRBV4-1
CASSQDWKGAVQVTQPQHF
TGCGCCAGCAGCCAAGATTGGAAGGGGGCTGTTCAGGTGACTCAGCCCCAGCATTTT
>14|TRBJ1-5|few|TRBD1|TRBV6-5
CASSLWDSNQPQHF
TGTGCCAGCAGTCTGTGGGACAGTAATCAGCCCCAGCATTTT
>14|TRBJ2-5|few|NA|TRBV10-3
CAISPGLNQETQYF
TGTGCCATCAGCCCGGGACTGAACCAAGAGACCCAGTACTTC
>13|TRBJ2-1|once|TRBD2|TRBV28
CASSSGGGSEQFF
TGTGCCAGCTCTAGCGGGGGGGGGAGTGAGCAGTTCTTC
>15|TRBJ1-1|NA|NA|TRBV5-4
CASSGGGGVRAEAFF
TGTGCCAGCAGCGGGGGAGGGGGGGTTAGGGCTGAAGCTTTCTTT
>13|TRBJ2-1|NA|NA|TRBV2
CASSLEGLVEQFF
TGTGCCAGCAGTCTGGAAGGACTTGTTGAGCAGTTCTTC
>14|TRBJ1-6|NA|NA|TRBV7-6
CASSFWQGGSPLHF
TGTGCCAGCAGTTTCTGGCAGGGCGGTTCACCCCTCCACTTT
>13|TRBJ1-1|once|TRBD1|TRBV7-8
CASSLAGTGVAFF
TGTGCCAGCAGCTTAGCGGGGACAGGTGTAGCTTTCTTT
>15|TRBJ2-5|once|TRBD1|TRBV5-5
CASSLGQGAMETQYF
TGTGCCAGCAGCTTGGGACAGGGGGCGATGGAGACCCAGTACTTC
>16|TRBJ2-1|NA|TRBD2|TRBV28
CASSALAGGLFYEQFF
TGTGCCAGCAGTGCTCTAGCGGGGGGGCTTTTTTATGAGCAGTTCTTC
>16|TRBJ1-5|NA|NA|TRBV2
CASSGLVGGSNQPQHF
TGTGCCAGCAGTGGGCTGGTCGGGGGAAGCAATCAGCCCCAGCATTTT
>15|TRBJ2-7|NA|NA|TRBV27
CASSSLRGPNSEQYF
TGTGCCAGCAGTAGCCTCAGGGGCCCAAACTCCGAGCAGTACTTC
>19|TRBJ1-4|NA|TRBD1|TRBV4-1
CASSQEPGTGGFPNEKLFF
TGCGCCAGCAGCCAAGAACCCGGGACAGGGGGCTTCCCAAATGAAAAACTGTTTTTT